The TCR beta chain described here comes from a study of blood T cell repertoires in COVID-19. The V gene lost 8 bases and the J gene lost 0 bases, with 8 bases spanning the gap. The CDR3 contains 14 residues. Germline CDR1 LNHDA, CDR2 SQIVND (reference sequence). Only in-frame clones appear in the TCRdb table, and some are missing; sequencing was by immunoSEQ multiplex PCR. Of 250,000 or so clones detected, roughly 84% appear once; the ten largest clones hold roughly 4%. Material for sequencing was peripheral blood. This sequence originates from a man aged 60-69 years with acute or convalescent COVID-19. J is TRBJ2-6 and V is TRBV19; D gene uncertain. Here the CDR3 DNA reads TGTGCCAGTTCCGAGTACTCTGGGGCCAACGTCCTGACTTTC. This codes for CASSEYSGANVLTF.